One TCR beta chain is described in this entry. As handled by the study authors: Reference gene primer amplification in the assay estimated nucleated cell counts. Clones were sequenced by immunoSEQ multiplex PCR, and TCRdb holds only the in-frame ones, with some missing. Clonal size and the V and J genes are those of that table, whereas D and trimming came from the DNA. The data show 350,000 to 450,000 clones, around 89% seen once. Germline CDR1 and CDR2: MGHDK and SYGVNS. The CDR3 has 16 residues. This sample was included in a study of blood T cell repertoires in COVID-19. The wider study: The United States, Italy and Spain were the sources of the acute and convalescent COVID-19 samples. Nucleic acid was either cDNA or gDNA, and it came from T cells, B-cell-depleted T cells, or PBMCs.

The sequence came from a man aged 40-49 years with acute or convalescent COVID-19. V usage is TRBV25-1 and J usage is TRBJ1-6, with D possibly being TRBD1 (6 bases). Sequences were obtained from peripheral blood. The CDR3 here is CASLDSQRGDTSPLHF. Here the CDR3 DNA reads TGTGCATCCCTGGACAGCCAGCGAGGGGATACTTCACCCCTCCACTTT. The entire variable domain, with the rest obtained from reference TRBV25-1 and TRBJ1-6, is as follows: EADIYQTPRYLVIGTGKKITLECSQTMGHDKMYWYQQDPGMELHLIHYSYGVNSTEKGDLSSESTVSRIRTEHFPLTLESARPSHTSQYLCASLDSQRGDTSPLHFGNGTRLTVT.